One sample yielded the 6 T cell receptor beta chains listed below, sequenced in a study of blood T cell repertoires in COVID-19. This table comes from immunoSEQ multiplex PCR, and its TCRdb copy is limited to in-frame clones, with some not included. The sample contains over 200,000 clones, about four fifths of which appear only once. Source material: PBMCs or T cells enriched from blood (not recorded which). All receptors derive from a woman aged 50 to 60 with acute COVID-19.

The rearrangement links TRBV5-4 to TRBJ2-1; D is undetermined. Trimming took off 3 bases at V and 0 bases at J, with 4 bases between the two ends. CDR1 and CDR2 from the germline V gene are SGHNT and YYREEE (reference sequence). The CDR3 is 13 amino acids. The CDR3 is CASSSYSYNEQFF. CDR3 bases: TGTGCCAGCAGCTCCTACTCCTACAATGAGCAGTTCTTC.

The rearrangement joins TRBV3-1 (or the pseudogene TRBV3-2) to TRBJ1-2; TRBD1 aligns across 11 bases. Germline-derived CDR1 and CDR2 are LGHDT and YNNKEL (reference sequence). The CDR3 runs 17 residues. J lost 8 bases, V lost 3 bases, and 14 bases had no gene match. The CDR3 reads CASSQDHGQGALKGYTF. CDR3 DNA: TGTGCCAGCAGCCAGGACCATGGACAGGGGGCTCTAAAAGGCTACACCTTC.

This clone was detected only a few times. One end of the junction varies from germline; a read error may be responsible. The V gene is TRBV7-7, the J gene TRBJ2-2; TRBD1 matches 7 bases. Per germline, CDR1 SSHAT and CDR2 FNYEAQ (reference sequence). There are 16 residues in the CDR3. CDR3 in DNA: TGTGCTAGCAGCTCTACAGGGGTTACAAGCACCGGGGAGCTGTTTTTT. Amino acids: CASSSTGVTSTGELFF.

The chain combines TRBV7-2 with TRBJ2-1; 9 positions match TRBD2. V shed 0 bases, J shed 6 bases, and the junction held 6 bases outside the gene matches. The CDR3 extends over 16 amino acids. CDR1 SGHTA and CDR2 FQGNSA come from the germline V gene. Here the CDR3 reads CASSLAGGRAGNEQFF. DNA of the CDR3: TGTGCCAGCAGCTTAGCAGGCGGGAGGGCAGGCAATGAGCAGTTCTTC.

This clone was recorded only once. This chain links TRBV7-2 with TRBJ2-1; tentatively, D is TRBD1 (5 bases). Deletions cut 3 bases from V and 5 bases from J, with 8 bases between. Per germline, CDR1 SGHTA and CDR2 FQGNSA. The CDR3 is 13 residues long. The CDR3 region is CASSLGPDNEQFF. In DNA, the CDR3 is TGTGCCAGCAGCTTGGGGCCAGACAATGAGCAGTTCTTC.

The chain combines TRBV7-9 with TRBJ1-4; D gene unclear. This CDR3 spans 18 amino acids. Trimming removed 3 bases at V and 8 bases at J, with 25 bases between. Germline lookup yields CDR1 SEHNR and CDR2 FQNEAQ (reference sequence). The CDR3 DNA is TGTGCCAGCAGCTTTGATACTCGGCGCGGGGAGGGATACGAAAAACTGTTTTTT. Translating it yields CASSFDTRRGEGYEKLFF. Full variable domain (missing parts from reference TRBV7-9 and TRBJ1-4): DTGVSQNPRHKITKRGQNVTFRCDPISEHNRLYWYRQTLGQGPEFLTYFQNEAQLEKSRLLSDRFSAERPKGSFSTLEIQRTEQGDSAMYLCASSFDTRRGEGYEKLFFGSGTQLSVL.